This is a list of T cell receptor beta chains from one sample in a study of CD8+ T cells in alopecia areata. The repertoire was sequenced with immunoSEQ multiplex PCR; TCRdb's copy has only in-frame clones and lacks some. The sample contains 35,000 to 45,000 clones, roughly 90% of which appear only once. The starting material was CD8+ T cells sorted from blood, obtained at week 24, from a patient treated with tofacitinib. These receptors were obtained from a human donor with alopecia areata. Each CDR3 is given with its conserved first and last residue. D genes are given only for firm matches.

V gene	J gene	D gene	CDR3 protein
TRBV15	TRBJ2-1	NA	CATSRGLHNEQFF
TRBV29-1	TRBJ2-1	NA	CSVLLGSSYNEQFF
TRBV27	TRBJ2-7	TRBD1	CASRNRGTYEQYF
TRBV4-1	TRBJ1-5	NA	CASSHVGREQPQHF
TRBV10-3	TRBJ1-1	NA	CAISEVDTEAFF
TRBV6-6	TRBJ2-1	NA	CASSPSRNNEQFF
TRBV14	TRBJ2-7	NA	CASSRQGMKEQYF
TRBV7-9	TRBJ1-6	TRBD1	CASSFGTAYNSPLHF
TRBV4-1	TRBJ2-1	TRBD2	CASSPTSGGAEKQFF
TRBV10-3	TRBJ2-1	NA	CAISEGGNRNEQFF
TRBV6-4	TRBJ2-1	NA	CASSDSLYNEQFF
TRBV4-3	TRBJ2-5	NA	CASSQDRAGGAETQYF
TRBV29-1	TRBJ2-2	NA	CSVESHATETGELFF
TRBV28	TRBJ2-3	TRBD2	CASSFPAGAEGARTDTQYF
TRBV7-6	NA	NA	CASSLGDSYEQYF
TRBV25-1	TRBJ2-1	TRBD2	CASSDGSGGPHNEQFF
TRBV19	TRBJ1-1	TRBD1	CASSIRTGMNTEAFF
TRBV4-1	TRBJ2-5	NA	CASSQGYNGGETQYF
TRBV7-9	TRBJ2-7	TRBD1	CASSLWTGAAYEQYF
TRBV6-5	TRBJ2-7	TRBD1	CASSYSGQYYEQYF
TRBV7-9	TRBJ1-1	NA	CASSPERGLNTEAFF
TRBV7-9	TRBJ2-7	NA	CASSLLDSYEQYF
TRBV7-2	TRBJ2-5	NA	CASSRGLAAETQYF
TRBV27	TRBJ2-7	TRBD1	CASSFGTGDEQYF
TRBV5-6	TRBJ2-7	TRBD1	CASSLARGMYEQYF
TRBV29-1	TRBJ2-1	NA	CSVGQDPEQFF
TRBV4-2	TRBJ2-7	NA	CASSPLIRGGPVYEQYF